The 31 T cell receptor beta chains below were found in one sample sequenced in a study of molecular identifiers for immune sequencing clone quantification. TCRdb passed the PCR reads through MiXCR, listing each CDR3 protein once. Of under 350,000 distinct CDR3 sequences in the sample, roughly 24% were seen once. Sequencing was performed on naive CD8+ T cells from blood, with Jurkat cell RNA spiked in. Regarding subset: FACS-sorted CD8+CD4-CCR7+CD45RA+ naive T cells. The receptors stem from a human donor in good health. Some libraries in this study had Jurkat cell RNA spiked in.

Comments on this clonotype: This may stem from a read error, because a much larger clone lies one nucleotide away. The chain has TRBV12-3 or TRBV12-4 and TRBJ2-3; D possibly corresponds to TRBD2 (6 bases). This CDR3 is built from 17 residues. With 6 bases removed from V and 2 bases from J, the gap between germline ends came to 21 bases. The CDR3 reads CASSPQVGGKDTDTQYF. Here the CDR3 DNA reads TGTGCCAGCAGCCCTCAGGTCGGGGGAAAGGACACAGATACGCAGTATTTT.

This chain's CDR3 is CASSLGPQASYEQYF. The CDR3 bases are TGTGCCAGCAGTTTAGGGCCTCAGGCCTCCTACGAGCAGTACTTC. The rearrangement joins TRBV28 to TRBJ2-7; D is uncertain. V gave up 2 bases and J gave up 0 bases, with 11 bases separating them. Looked up from germline, CDR1 is MDHEN and CDR2 is SYDVKM. The CDR3 extends over 15 amino acids.

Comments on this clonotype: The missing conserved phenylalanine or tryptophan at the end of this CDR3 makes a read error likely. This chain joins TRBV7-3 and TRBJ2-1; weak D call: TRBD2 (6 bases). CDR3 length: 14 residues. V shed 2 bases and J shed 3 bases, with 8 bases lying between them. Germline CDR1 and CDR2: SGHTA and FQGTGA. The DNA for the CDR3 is TGTGCCAGCAGCTTAGCGGGAAGCTACAATGAGCAGTTCTAC. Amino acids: CASSLAGSYNEQFY.

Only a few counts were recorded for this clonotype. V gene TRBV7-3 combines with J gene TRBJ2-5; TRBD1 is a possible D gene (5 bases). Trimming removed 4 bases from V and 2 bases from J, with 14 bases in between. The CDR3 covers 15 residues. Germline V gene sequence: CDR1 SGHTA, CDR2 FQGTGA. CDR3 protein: CASSSRSDNQETQYF. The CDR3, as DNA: TGTGCCAGCAGCTCTCGCTCGGACAATCAAGAGACCCAGTACTTC.

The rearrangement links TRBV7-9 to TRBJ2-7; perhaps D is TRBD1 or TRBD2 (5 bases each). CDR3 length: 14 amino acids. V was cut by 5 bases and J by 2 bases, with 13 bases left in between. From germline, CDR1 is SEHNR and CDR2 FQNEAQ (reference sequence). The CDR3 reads CASSPRGRTYEQYF. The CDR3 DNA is TGTGCCAGCAGCCCCCGGGGCCGCACCTACGAGCAGTACTTC.

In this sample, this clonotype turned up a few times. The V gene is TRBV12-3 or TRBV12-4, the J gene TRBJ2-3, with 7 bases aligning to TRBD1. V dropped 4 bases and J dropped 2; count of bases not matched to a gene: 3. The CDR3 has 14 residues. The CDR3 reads CASSSDRITDTQYF. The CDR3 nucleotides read TGTGCCAGCAGTTCGGACAGGATCACAGATACGCAGTATTTT.

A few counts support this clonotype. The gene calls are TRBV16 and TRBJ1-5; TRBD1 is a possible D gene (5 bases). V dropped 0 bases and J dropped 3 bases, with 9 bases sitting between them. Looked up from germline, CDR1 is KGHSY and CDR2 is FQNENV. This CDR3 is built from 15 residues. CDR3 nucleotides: TGTGCCAGCAGCCAATCCAGACAGCTCAATCAGCCCCAGCATTTT. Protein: CASSQSRQLNQPQHF.

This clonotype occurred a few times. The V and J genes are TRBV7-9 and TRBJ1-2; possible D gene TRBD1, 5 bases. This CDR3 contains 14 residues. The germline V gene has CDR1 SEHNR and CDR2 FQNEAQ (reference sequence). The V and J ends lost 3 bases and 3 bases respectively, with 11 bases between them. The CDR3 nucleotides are TGTGCCAGCAGCTTGCCAGGGTCTGACTATGGCTACACCTTC. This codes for CASSLPGSDYGYTF.

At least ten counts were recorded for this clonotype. This chain's CDR3 is CSSDRGSYNEQFF. CDR3 nucleotides: TGCAGCTCGGATAGGGGGTCCTACAATGAGCAGTTCTTC. The rearrangement uses TRBV29-1 and TRBJ2-1; TRBD1 is a possible D gene (6 bases). V dropped 8 bases and J dropped 1 base, with 12 bases sitting between them. CDR1 SQVTM and CDR2 ANQGSEA come from the germline V gene. This CDR3 contains 13 residues.

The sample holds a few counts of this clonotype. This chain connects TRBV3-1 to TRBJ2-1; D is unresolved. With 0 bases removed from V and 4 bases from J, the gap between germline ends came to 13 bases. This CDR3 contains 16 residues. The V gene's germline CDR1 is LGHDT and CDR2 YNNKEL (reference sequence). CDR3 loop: CASSQDYGELYNEQFF. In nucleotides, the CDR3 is TGTGCCAGCAGCCAAGATTACGGAGAGCTATACAATGAGCAGTTCTTC.

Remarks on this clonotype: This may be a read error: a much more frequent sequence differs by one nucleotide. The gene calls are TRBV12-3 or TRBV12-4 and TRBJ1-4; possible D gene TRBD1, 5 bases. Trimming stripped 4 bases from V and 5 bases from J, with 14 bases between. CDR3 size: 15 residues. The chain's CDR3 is CASSYGTAGNEKLFF. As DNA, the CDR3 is TGTGCCAGCAGTTACGGGACGGCCGGGAATGAAAAACTGTTTTTT.

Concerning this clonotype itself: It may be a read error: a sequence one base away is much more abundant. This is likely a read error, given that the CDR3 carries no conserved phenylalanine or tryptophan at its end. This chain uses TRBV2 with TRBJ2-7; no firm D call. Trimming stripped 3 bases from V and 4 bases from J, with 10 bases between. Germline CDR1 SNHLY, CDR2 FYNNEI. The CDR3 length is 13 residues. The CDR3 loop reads CASSDRRPYEQYS. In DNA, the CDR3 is TGTGCCAGCAGTGATCGGCGGCCGTACGAGCAGTACTCC.

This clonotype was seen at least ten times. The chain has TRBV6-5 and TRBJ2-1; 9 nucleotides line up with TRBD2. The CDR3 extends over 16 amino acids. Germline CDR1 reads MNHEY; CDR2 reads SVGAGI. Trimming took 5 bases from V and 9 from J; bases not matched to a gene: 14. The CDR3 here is CASSPPGLAGESEQFF. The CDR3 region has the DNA TGTGCCAGCAGTCCGCCGGGACTAGCCGGAGAAAGTGAGCAGTTCTTC.

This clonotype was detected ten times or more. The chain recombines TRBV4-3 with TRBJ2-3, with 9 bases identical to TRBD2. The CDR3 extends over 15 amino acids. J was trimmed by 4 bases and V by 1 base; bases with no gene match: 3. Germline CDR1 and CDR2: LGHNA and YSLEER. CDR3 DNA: TGCGCCAGCAGCCAAGGGACTAGCGCCCCAGATACGCAGTATTTT. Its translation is CASSQGTSAPDTQYF.

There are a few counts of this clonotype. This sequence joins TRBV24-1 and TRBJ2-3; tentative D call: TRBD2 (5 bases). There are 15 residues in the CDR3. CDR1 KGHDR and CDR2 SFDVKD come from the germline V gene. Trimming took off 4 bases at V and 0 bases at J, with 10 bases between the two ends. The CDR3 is CATSERASSTDTQYF. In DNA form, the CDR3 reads TGTGCCACCAGTGAGCGGGCGTCAAGCACAGATACGCAGTATTTT.

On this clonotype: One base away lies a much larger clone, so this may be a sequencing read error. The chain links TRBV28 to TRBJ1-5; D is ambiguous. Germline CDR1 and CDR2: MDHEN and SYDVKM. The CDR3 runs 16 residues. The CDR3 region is CVSSLTGPLGNQPQHF. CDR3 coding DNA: TGTGTCAGCAGTTTAACCGGTCCGCTGGGCAATCAGCCCCAGCATTTT.

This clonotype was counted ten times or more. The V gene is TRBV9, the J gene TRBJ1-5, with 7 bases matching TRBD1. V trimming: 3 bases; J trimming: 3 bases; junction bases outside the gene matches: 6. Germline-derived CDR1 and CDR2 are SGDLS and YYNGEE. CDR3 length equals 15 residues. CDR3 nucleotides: TGTGCCAGCAGCGCTGGGGGACAGATCAATCAGCCCCAGCATTTT. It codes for CASSAGGQINQPQHF. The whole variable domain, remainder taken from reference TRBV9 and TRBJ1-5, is DSGVTQTPKHLITATGQRVTLRCSPRSGDLSVYWYQQSLDQGLQFLIQYYNGEERAKGNILERFSAQQFPDLHSELNLSSLELGDSALYFCASSAGGQINQPQHFGDGTRLSIL.

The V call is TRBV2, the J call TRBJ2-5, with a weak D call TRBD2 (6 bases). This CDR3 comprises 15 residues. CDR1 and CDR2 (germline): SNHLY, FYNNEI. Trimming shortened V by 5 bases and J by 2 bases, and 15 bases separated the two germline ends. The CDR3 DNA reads TGTGCCAGCAGTTATACCGCTAGCGCACAAGAGACCCAGTACTTC. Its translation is CASSYTASAQETQYF.

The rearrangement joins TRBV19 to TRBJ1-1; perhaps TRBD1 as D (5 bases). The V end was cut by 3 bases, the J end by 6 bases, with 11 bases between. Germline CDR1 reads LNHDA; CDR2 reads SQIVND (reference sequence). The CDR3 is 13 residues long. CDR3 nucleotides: TGTGCCAGTAGTATGGGGACCCTCCCTGAAGCTTTCTTT. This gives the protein CASSMGTLPEAFF.

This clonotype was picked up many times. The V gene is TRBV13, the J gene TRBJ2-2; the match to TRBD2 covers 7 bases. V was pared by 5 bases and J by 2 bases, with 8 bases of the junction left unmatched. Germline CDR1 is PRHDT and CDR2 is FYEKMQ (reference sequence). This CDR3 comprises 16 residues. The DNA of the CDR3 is TGTGCCAGCAGCCTTGCTAGCGGACCAAACACCGGGGAGCTGTTTTTT. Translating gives CASSLASGPNTGELFF.

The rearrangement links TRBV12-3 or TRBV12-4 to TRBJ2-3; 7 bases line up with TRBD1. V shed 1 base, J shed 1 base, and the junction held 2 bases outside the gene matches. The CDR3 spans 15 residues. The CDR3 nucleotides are TGTGCCAGCAGTTTAGTCCAGGGGGGCACAGATACGCAGTATTTT. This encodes CASSLVQGGTDTQYF.

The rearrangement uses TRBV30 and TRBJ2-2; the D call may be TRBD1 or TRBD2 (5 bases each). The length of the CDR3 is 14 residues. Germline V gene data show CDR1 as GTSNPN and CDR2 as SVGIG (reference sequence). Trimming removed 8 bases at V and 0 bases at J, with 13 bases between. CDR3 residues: CARSGTANTGELFF. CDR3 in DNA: TGTGCCCGGTCCGGGACGGCGAACACCGGGGAGCTGTTTTTT.

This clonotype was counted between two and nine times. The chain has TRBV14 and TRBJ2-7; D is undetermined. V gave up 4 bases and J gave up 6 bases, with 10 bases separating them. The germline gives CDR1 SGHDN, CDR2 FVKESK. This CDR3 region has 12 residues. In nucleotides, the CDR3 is TGTGCCAGCAGCCGTCTCGAAGGCGAGCAGTACTTC. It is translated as CASSRLEGEQYF. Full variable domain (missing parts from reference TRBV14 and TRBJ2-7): EAGVTQFPSHSVIEKGQTVTLRCDPISGHDNLYWYRRVMGKEIKFLLHFVKESKQDESGMPNNRFLAERTGGTYSTLKVQPAELEDSGVYFCASSRLEGEQYFGPGTRLTVT.

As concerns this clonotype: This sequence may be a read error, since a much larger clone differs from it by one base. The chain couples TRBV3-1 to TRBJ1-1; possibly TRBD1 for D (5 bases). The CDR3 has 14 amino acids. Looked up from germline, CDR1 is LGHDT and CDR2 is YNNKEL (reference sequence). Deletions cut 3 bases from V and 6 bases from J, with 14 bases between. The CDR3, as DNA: TGTGCCAGCAGCCATCTCAGGGACGGCCCTGAAGCTTTCTTT. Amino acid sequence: CASSHLRDGPEAFF.

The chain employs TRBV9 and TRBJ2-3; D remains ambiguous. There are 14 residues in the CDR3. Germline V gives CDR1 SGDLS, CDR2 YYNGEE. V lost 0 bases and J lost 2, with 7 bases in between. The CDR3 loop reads CASSVGLITDTQYF. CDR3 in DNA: TGTGCCAGCAGCGTAGGATTGATCACAGATACGCAGTATTTT.

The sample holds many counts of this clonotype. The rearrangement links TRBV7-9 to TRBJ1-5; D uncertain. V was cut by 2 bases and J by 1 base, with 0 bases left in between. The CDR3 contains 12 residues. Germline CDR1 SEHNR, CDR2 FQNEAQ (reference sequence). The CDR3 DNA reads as TGTGCCAGCAGCTTAAGCAATCAGCCCCAGCATTTT. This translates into CASSLSNQPQHF.

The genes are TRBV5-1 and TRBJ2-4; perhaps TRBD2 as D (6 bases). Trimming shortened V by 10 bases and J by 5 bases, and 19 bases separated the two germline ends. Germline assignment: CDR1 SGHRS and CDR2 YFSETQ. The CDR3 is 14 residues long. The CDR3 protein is CASWMEGGENIQYF. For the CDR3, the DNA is TGCGCCTCGTGGATGGAGGGCGGGGAAAACATTCAGTACTTC.

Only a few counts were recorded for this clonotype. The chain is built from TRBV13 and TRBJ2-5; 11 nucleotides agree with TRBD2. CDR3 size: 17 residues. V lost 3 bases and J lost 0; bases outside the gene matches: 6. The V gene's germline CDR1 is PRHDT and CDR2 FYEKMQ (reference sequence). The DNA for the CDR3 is TGTGCCAGCAGCTTTTCAAGACTAGCGGGGTACCAAGAGACCCAGTACTTC. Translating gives CASSFSRLAGYQETQYF.

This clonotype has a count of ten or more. CDR3 bases: TGTGCCAGCAGCGTAGGCGGGACCCCCTCTGGAAACACCATATATTTT. Protein sequence: CASSVGGTPSGNTIYF. The V and J genes are TRBV9 and TRBJ1-3; tentatively, D is TRBD1 (5 bases). Trimming cost V 0 bases and J 0 bases, with 10 bases left between them. This CDR3 has 16 residues. The germline V gene has CDR1 SGDLS and CDR2 YYNGEE.

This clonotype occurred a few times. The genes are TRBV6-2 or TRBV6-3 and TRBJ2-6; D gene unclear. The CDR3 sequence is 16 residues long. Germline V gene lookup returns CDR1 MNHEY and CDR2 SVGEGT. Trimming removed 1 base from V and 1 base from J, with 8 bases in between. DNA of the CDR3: TGTGCCAGCAGTTACTTGGTCGAATCTGGGGCCAACGTCCTGACTTTC. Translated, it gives CASSYLVESGANVLTF.

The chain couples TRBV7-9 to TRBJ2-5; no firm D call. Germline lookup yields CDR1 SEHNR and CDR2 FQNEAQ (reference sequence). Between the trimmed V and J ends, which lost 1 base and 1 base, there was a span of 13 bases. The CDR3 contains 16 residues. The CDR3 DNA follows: TGTGCCAGCAGCTTAGTTTCTATCGTAGCCCAAGAGACCCAGTACTTC. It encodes CASSLVSIVAQETQYF.